This record concerns one T cell receptor beta chain sequence. This entry belongs to a study of OX40 agonist ivuxolimab in advanced cancers. Libraries were prepared by immunoSEQ multiplex PCR; TCRdb keeps only in-frame clonotypes and omits some of them. The repertoire holds tens of thousands of clones, about 88% seen once, with approximately 1.6% in the top ten. Germline-derived CDR1 and CDR2 are MNHNS and SASEGT. CDR3 length equals 14 residues. V lost 6 bases to trimming and J lost 4 bases, with 13 bases between them. The clonotype originates from an adult with an advanced solid tumor such as melanoma, head and neck, liver or kidney cancer. The source was CD4+ or CD8+ T cells sorted from blood, collected in a trial of the OX40 agonist ivuxolimab. The chain uses TRBV6-1 and TRBJ1-3; TRBD1 is a possible D gene (5 bases). The CDR3 region is CASRPQGWGNTIYF. The CDR3 DNA sequence: TGTGCCAGCAGGCCCCAGGGTTGGGGAAACACCATATATTTT.